The next 14 T cell receptor beta chains were all read from a single sample in a study of early T cells in non-severe SARS-CoV-2 infection. MiXCR, applied by TCRdb to the 5' RACE reads, yields one record per CDR3 protein. The sample has roughly 60,000 distinct CDR3 sequences, approximately 8% seen once; the top ten hold under 3.5%. The sample comprised whole blood. These receptors were obtained from an adult who was a healthcare worker with PCR-confirmed SARS-CoV-2 infection or an uninfected control (not recorded which).

This clonotype has just a few counts. One junction end does not reproduce the germline sequence, and a read error may be involved. The chain combines TRBV7-2 with TRBJ2-1, with TRBD2 matching over 7 bases. The CDR3 covers 12 residues. Germline V gene data show CDR1 as SGHTA and CDR2 as FQGNSA. The CDR3 loop is CASSLARAGEIF. The CDR3 DNA sequence: TGTGCCAGCAGCTTAGCGAGGGCGGGAGAGATCTTC.

The CDR3 protein is CSVGPRGPNSPLHF. The CDR3 region has the DNA TGCAGCGTTGGACCAAGGGGTCCGAATTCACCCCTCCACTTT. J is TRBJ1-6 and V is TRBV29-1; D is possibly TRBD1 (5 bases). Trimming removed 4 bases at V and 7 bases at J, with 14 bases between. This CDR3 contains 14 residues. The germline gives CDR1 SQVTM, CDR2 ANQGSEA.

There are many counts of this clonotype. This CDR3 reads CASSLSGPSNNEQYF. The CDR3 region has the DNA TGTGCCAGCTCACTATCCGGGCCTTCTAATAACGAGCAGTACTTC. The rearrangement uses TRBV18 and TRBJ2-7, with D uncertain. V was cut by 4 bases and J by 5 bases, with 18 bases left in between. Germline assignment: CDR1 KGHSH and CDR2 LQKENI. The CDR3 is made up of 15 amino acids.

There are a few counts of this clonotype. The chain has TRBV20-1 and TRBJ2-2, with D possibly called TRBD1 or TRBD2 (5 bases each). V was shortened by 0 bases and J by 6 bases, with 20 bases between the two germline ends. Germline loops: CDR1 DFQATT, CDR2 SNEGSKA (reference sequence). The CDR3 is made up of 17 amino acids. This CDR3 reads CSARDLLRGAIAGELFF. CDR3 nucleotide sequence: TGCAGTGCTAGAGATCTTCTAAGGGGAGCGATTGCCGGGGAGCTGTTTTTT.

The V call is TRBV5-6, the J call TRBJ2-3; maybe TRBD1 (6 bases). The CDR3 spans 14 residues. V was clipped by 4 bases and J by 2 bases, with 11 bases between them. Germline loops: CDR1 SGHDT, CDR2 YYEEEE. CDR3 sequence: CASSGRTATDTQYF. Here the CDR3 DNA reads TGTGCCAGCAGCGGACGGACAGCCACAGATACGCAGTATTTT. Combining the CDR3 with reference TRBV5-6 and TRBJ2-3 gives the whole variable domain DAGVTQSPTHLIKTRGQQVTLRCSPKSGHDTVSWYQQALGQGPQFIFQYYEEEERQRGNFPDRFSGHQFPNYSSELNVNALLLGDSALYLCASSGRTATDTQYFGPGTRLTVL.

This clonotype was counted only a few times. CDR3 DNA sequence: TGTGCCAGCAGCTACAGTGACGACACCGGGGAGCTGTTTTTT. It yields the protein CASSYSDDTGELFF. This chain connects TRBV6-1 to TRBJ2-2; D gene uncertain. The CDR3 runs 14 residues. Germline V CDR1 and CDR2: MNHNS, SASEGT. The germline V and J ends were trimmed by 6 bases and 3 bases, with 11 bases remaining between them.

This clonotype was counted many times. The V gene is TRBV7-9, the J gene TRBJ1-4; 9 nucleotides line up with TRBD1. The CDR3 length is 14 residues. Trimming cost V 5 bases and J 5 bases; bases outside gene matches: 3. Germline V gives CDR1 SEHNR, CDR2 FQNEAQ (reference sequence). The chain's CDR3 is CASSPGQGNEKLFF. The CDR3 DNA follows: TGTGCCAGCAGCCCCGGACAGGGGAATGAAAAACTGTTTTTT.

V and J are TRBV20-1 and TRBJ1-5, with TRBD1 identical over 9 bases. With 0 bases clipped from V and 0 bases from J, the junction kept 15 bases outside the gene matches. The CDR3 consists of 20 residues. Germline CDR1 reads DFQATT; CDR2 reads SNEGSKA (reference sequence). The CDR3 DNA reads TGCAGTGCTAGAGATAGTACCAACAGGGGGCTCCTATATAGCAATCAGCCCCAGCATTTT. Encoded protein: CSARDSTNRGLLYSNQPQHF.

In its sample, this clonotype was seen a few times. The rearrangement uses TRBV6-5 and TRBJ2-6; D perhaps matches TRBD2 (5 bases). Per germline, CDR1 MNHEY and CDR2 SVGAGI. The CDR3 spans 15 residues. V shed 4 bases and J shed 3 bases, with 10 bases lying between them. CDR3: CASSFSAGGANVLTF. DNA for the CDR3: TGTGCCAGCAGTTTTAGCGCGGGTGGGGCCAACGTCCTGACTTTC.

This clonotype was seen ten or more times. The CDR3 is CASSPGGANYGYTF. The DNA of the CDR3 is TGCGCCAGCAGCCCCGGTGGAGCCAACTATGGCTACACCTTC. This chain uses TRBV5-1 with TRBJ1-2; D call uncertain. The CDR3 runs to 14 residues. The germline gives CDR1 SGHRS, CDR2 YFSETQ. V lost 4 bases to trimming and J lost 2 bases, with 12 bases between them.

This chain uses TRBV28 with TRBJ2-7; 7 bases align to TRBD2. The CDR3 loop spans 12 amino acids. In germline, CDR1 is MDHEN, CDR2 SYDVKM. Unmatched junction bases numbered 3, after V lost 3 bases and J lost 7 bases. This CDR3 is CASSLGGREQYF. CDR3 DNA sequence: TGTGCCAGCAGTTTGGGCGGGAGAGAGCAGTACTTC.

This clonotype appeared a few times. The chain links TRBV9 to TRBJ2-5; maybe TRBD1 (6 bases). V dropped 0 bases and J dropped 2 bases, with 8 bases sitting between them. The CDR3 spans 14 residues. Per germline, CDR1 SGDLS and CDR2 YYNGEE. The CDR3 sequence: CASSVDTGQETQYF. DNA of the CDR3: TGTGCCAGCAGCGTAGACACAGGGCAAGAGACCCAGTACTTC. The full variable domain, its missing parts supplied by reference TRBV9 and TRBJ2-5, is DSGVTQTPKHLITATGQRVTLRCSPRSGDLSVYWYQQSLDQGLQFLIQYYNGEERAKGNILERFSAQQFPDLHSELNLSSLELGDSALYFCASSVDTGQETQYFGPGTRLLVL.

V gene TRBV18 combines with J gene TRBJ1-1; D unclear. Germline V gene data show CDR1 as KGHSH and CDR2 as LQKENI. CDR3 length: 14 residues. V was trimmed by 3 bases and J by 1 base, leaving 9 bases between them. CDR3 protein: CASSPATGNTEAFF. CDR3 nucleotide sequence: TGTGCCAGCTCACCCGCGACGGGGAACACTGAAGCTTTCTTT.

As for this clonotype: The junction differs from germline at one of its ends, possibly a read error. The chain uses TRBV6-4 and TRBJ2-7, with D perhaps TRBD1 (6 bases). Germline V gene sequence: CDR1 MRHNA, CDR2 SNTAGT. The CDR3 is 15 residues long. CDR3 in amino acids: CPSSREGDGSYEQYF. The CDR3 coding sequence is TGTCCCAGCAGCCGCGAGGGGGACGGGTCCTACGAGCAGTACTTC.